The source of this T cell receptor (beta chain) is a study of blood T cell repertoires in COVID-19. At the level of the study: From the United States, Italy and Spain came samples of acute and convalescent COVID-19.

Generated by immunoSEQ multiplex PCR, the TCRdb table keeps only in-frame clones and is missing some. Among tens of thousands of clones listed, over 75% were seen once. The CDR3 has 13 residues. Germline CDR1 reads SGHVS; CDR2 reads FNYEAQ. Trimming took 5 bases from V and 4 from J; bases not matched to a gene: 4. The material sequenced was peripheral blood. The chain employs TRBV7-6 and TRBJ1-2; 7 bases map to TRBD1. The clonotype comes from an elderly man with acute or convalescent COVID-19. CDR3 sequence: CASSPGQTYGYTF. DNA for the CDR3: TGTGCCAGCAGCCCGGGACAGACCTATGGCTACACCTTC.